The rows below give T cell receptor beta chains drawn from one sample of a study of radiation and T cells in renal cell carcinoma. Generated by immunoSEQ multiplex PCR, the TCRdb table keeps only in-frame clones and is missing some. This table holds about 120,000 clones, about 81% found once. The sample consisted of blood, taken from a patient whose treatment included radiotherapy and nephrectomy. The source is a woman aged 55-70 years with renal cell carcinoma. CDR3s include the opening cysteine and the closing phenylalanine or tryptophan. The order of the fields is D gene, clone size, J gene, V gene, CDR3 protein, CDR3 DNA. D genes are given only for firm matches. Some rows have no size entry. The others give once, few or many, or a class for an expanded clone.

d_call: NA; clone_size: NA; j_call: TRBJ1-1; v_call: TRBV30; cdr3_aa: CAWSVTSGEAFF; cdr3_nt: TGTGCCTGGAGTGTAACCTCAGGGGAAGCTTTCTTT
d_call: TRBD1; clone_size: NA; j_call: TRBJ1-2; v_call: TRBV2; cdr3_aa: CASSGQGGNYGYTF; cdr3_nt: TGTGCCAGCAGTGGACAGGGCGGAAACTATGGCTACACCTTC
d_call: NA; clone_size: NA; j_call: TRBJ2-4; v_call: TRBV6-6; cdr3_aa: CASSTGRGLAKNIQYF; cdr3_nt: TGTGCCAGCAGTACAGGACGGGGACTAGCCAAAAACATTCAGTACTTC
d_call: TRBD2; clone_size: NA; j_call: TRBJ2-7; v_call: TRBV5-1; cdr3_aa: CASSLVLADGYEQYF; cdr3_nt: TGCGCCAGCAGCTTGGTACTAGCGGACGGCTACGAGCAGTACTTC
d_call: NA; clone_size: NA; j_call: TRBJ1-1; v_call: TRBV30; cdr3_aa: CAWSGRLNTEAFF; cdr3_nt: TGTGCCTGGAGCGGACGGTTGAACACTGAAGCTTTCTTT
d_call: NA; clone_size: NA; j_call: TRBJ1-1; v_call: TRBV28; cdr3_aa: CASSLPRDPLGTEAFF; cdr3_nt: TGTGCCAGCAGTTTACCCCGAGACCCCCTAGGGACTGAAGCTTTCTTT
d_call: NA; clone_size: NA; j_call: TRBJ1-2; v_call: TRBV19; cdr3_aa: CASNTQGDPSGYTF; cdr3_nt: TGTGCCAGTAATACTCAGGGCGATCCGTCCGGCTACACCTTC
d_call: TRBD1; clone_size: NA; j_call: TRBJ2-2; v_call: TRBV9; cdr3_aa: CASSVAPTGGVAGELFF; cdr3_nt: TGTGCCAGCAGCGTAGCCCCAACAGGGGGAGTAGCCGGGGAGCTGTTTTTT
d_call: NA; clone_size: NA; j_call: TRBJ1-1; v_call: TRBV27; cdr3_aa: CASRGGADDDFF; cdr3_nt: TGTGCCAGCAGAGGTGGTGCAGACGACGATTTCTTT
d_call: NA; clone_size: NA; j_call: TRBJ1-3; v_call: TRBV29-1; cdr3_aa: CSVRGNGNTIYF; cdr3_nt: TGCAGCGTTCGGGGGAATGGAAACACCATATATTTT
d_call: TRBD1; clone_size: NA; j_call: TRBJ1-1; v_call: TRBV19; cdr3_aa: CASSKRTGSTEAFF; cdr3_nt: TGTGCCAGTAGTAAGCGGACAGGGAGCACTGAAGCTTTCTTT
d_call: TRBD2; clone_size: NA; j_call: TRBJ2-5; v_call: TRBV5-1; cdr3_aa: CASSPYSGGAPLQETQYF; cdr3_nt: TGCGCCAGCAGCCCGTACAGCGGGGGGGCCCCGCTCCAAGAGACCCAGTACTTC
d_call: NA; clone_size: once; j_call: TRBJ2-7; v_call: TRBV6-5; cdr3_aa: CASTVAYEQYF; cdr3_nt: TGTGCCAGCACCGTCGCCTACGAGCAGTACTTC
d_call: TRBD1; clone_size: few; j_call: TRBJ1-5; v_call: TRBV19; cdr3_aa: CASSRTGDTNQPQHF; cdr3_nt: TGTGCCAGTAGTAGGACAGGGGACACCAATCAGCCCCAGCATTTT
d_call: NA; clone_size: NA; j_call: TRBJ1-1; v_call: TRBV6-6; cdr3_aa: CASSYPAGPNTEAFF; cdr3_nt: TGTGCCAGCAGTTACCCCGCTGGGCCGAACACTGAAGCTTTCTTT